Shown below are 29 T cell receptor beta chains from a single sample sequenced in a study of T cells in Graves' hyperthyroidism and ophthalmopathy. Amplification of TCR beta CDR3 regions was performed using RNA transcripts as template. A set of HTBI primers served as the primers for a first-round RT-PCR of the TCR CDR3. TCRdb re-called the multiplex PCR reads through MiXCR, storing one row per CDR3 protein. The sample shows approximately 870,000 distinct CDR3 sequences, about 38% of them seen only once. The sequenced sample was blood. All receptors derive from a man between 18 and 29 years old with Graves' hyperthyroidism.

V is TRBV11-2 and J is TRBJ2-7; D gene ambiguous. Germline V gene data show CDR1 as SGHAT and CDR2 as FQNNGV. The V and J ends lost 0 bases and 6 bases respectively, with 9 bases between them. This CDR3 comprises 13 residues. The CDR3 region has the DNA TGTGCCAGCAGCTTAGAATCAGGTTCCGAGCAGTACTTC. Amino acid sequence: CASSLESGSEQYF.

The chain couples TRBV6-1 to TRBJ1-5; D not resolved. The CDR3 length is 13 residues. The V gene's germline CDR1 is MNHNS and CDR2 SASEGT. Trimming pared 10 bases from V and 4 bases from J, leaving 14 bases between. The CDR3 sequence is CAIRPSNNQPQHF. As DNA, the CDR3 is TGTGCCATCAGACCGTCTAATAATCAGCCCCAGCATTTT.

The chain carries TRBV18 and TRBJ2-5, with TRBD1 matching 7 bases. This CDR3 contains 15 residues. Germline CDR1 and CDR2: KGHSH and LQKENI. With V trimmed by 1 base and J by 5 bases, 7 bases remained unmatched. In nucleotides, the CDR3 is TGTGCCAGCTCACCACGACAGGGCGAGGGGGAGACCCAGTACTTC. Protein: CASSPRQGEGETQYF.

This clonotype was seen many times. This chain connects TRBV7-2 to TRBJ2-6; D unclear. V lost 3 bases to trimming and J lost 0 bases, with 3 bases between them. This CDR3 is built from 14 residues. In germline, CDR1 is SGHTA, CDR2 FQGNSA. In DNA form, the CDR3 reads TGTGCCAGCAGCTTGGACTCTGGGGCCAACGTCCTGACTTTC. It translates to CASSLDSGANVLTF.

In this sample, this clonotype turned up many times. The V call is TRBV6-6, the J call TRBJ2-7; no clear D gene. Trimming took off 4 bases at V and 0 bases at J, with 13 bases between the two ends. Germline V gene sequence: CDR1 MNHNY, CDR2 SVGAGI (reference sequence). The CDR3 runs 15 residues. Here the CDR3 reads CASSFGGASSYEQYF. The CDR3 DNA sequence: TGTGCCAGCAGTTTCGGCGGTGCAAGCTCCTACGAGCAGTACTTC.

V and J are TRBV10-3 and TRBJ1-1; D unclear. This CDR3 has 14 amino acids. The V gene lost 0 bases and the J gene lost 2 bases, with 7 bases spanning the gap. Germline CDR1 and CDR2: ENHRY and SYGVKD. CDR3 region: CAISESRGNTEAFF. The CDR3 DNA follows: TGTGCCATCAGTGAGTCTCGGGGTAACACTGAAGCTTTCTTT.

This clonotype has just one count. This chain joins TRBV9 and TRBJ1-4; weak D call: TRBD1 (5 bases). Trimming shortened V by 5 bases and J by 10 bases, and 18 bases separated the two germline ends. Germline V gives CDR1 SGDLS, CDR2 YYNGEE. The CDR3 is made up of 14 amino acids. The CDR3 DNA reads TGTGCCAGCAGTGAAACAGGCATAGATGGAAAACTGTTTTTT. Its translation is CASSETGIDGKLFF.

Turning to this clonotype: Germline is not matched at one junction end, which may reflect a read error. The rearrangement uses TRBV19 and TRBJ1-4, with 7 bases aligning to TRBD1. CDR3 size: 20 residues. Germline V CDR1 and CDR2: LNHDA, SQIVND (reference sequence). CDR3 bases: TGTGCCAGTAGTGTAGACTCCCGGAGGGGGCCCCTCAAGACGAATGAAAAACTGTTTTTT. Translating it yields CASSVDSRRGPLKTNEKLFF. The variable domain in full, completed from reference TRBV19 and TRBJ1-4, reads DGGITQSPKYLFRKEGQNVTLSCEQNLNHDAMYWYRQDPGQGLRLIYYSQIVNDFQKGDIAEGYSVSREKKESFPLTVTSAQKNPTAFYLCASSVDSRRGPLKTNEKLFFGSGTQLSVL.

This clonotype was detected many times. The rearrangement links TRBV20-1 to TRBJ1-5; D perhaps matches TRBD1 (5 bases). V gave up 0 bases and J gave up 7 bases, with 13 bases separating them. CDR3 length equals 14 residues. The germline gives CDR1 DFQATT, CDR2 SNEGSKA (reference sequence). DNA for the CDR3: TGCAGTGCTAGAGATTTGGGGGAGTCGCAGCCCCAGCATTTT. Its protein product is CSARDLGESQPQHF.

The sample holds many counts of this clonotype. The chain is built from TRBV20-1 and TRBJ1-5; D not resolved. Germline values: CDR1 DFQATT, CDR2 SNEGSKA (reference sequence). The CDR3 loop spans 12 amino acids. Trimming pared 1 base from V and 3 bases from J, leaving 4 bases between. CDR3 sequence: CSARGFNQPQHF. The CDR3 nucleotides read TGCAGTGCTAGAGGCTTCAATCAGCCCCAGCATTTT.

The chain recombines TRBV10-3 with TRBJ2-7; either TRBD1 or TRBD2 may fit D (5 bases each). Germline V gene lookup returns CDR1 ENHRY and CDR2 SYGVKD. V was shortened by 6 bases and J by 6 bases, with 21 bases between the two germline ends. CDR3 length equals 15 residues. This CDR3 reads CAISPRDLIKFEQYF. The CDR3 bases are TGTGCCATCAGCCCCCGGGACCTTATTAAGTTCGAGCAGTACTTC.

This clonotype turned up a few times. The chain recombines TRBV7-2 with TRBJ1-4; D gene unclear. CDR3 length: 14 amino acids. The germline V gene encodes CDR1 SGHTA and CDR2 FQGNSA. Trimming shortened V by 2 bases and J by 6 bases, and 10 bases separated the two germline ends. The CDR3 protein is CASSLWNGDEKLFF. CDR3 DNA: TGTGCCAGCAGCTTATGGAATGGGGATGAAAAACTGTTTTTT.

This clonotype was found a few times. The chain combines TRBV19 with TRBJ1-1, with D uncertain. This CDR3 region has 13 residues. The germline V gene encodes CDR1 LNHDA and CDR2 SQIVND (reference sequence). Trimming cost V 3 bases and J 5 bases, with 10 bases left between them. The CDR3 is CASSITPGTEAFF. In DNA form, the CDR3 reads TGTGCCAGTAGTATTACGCCGGGAACTGAAGCTTTCTTT.

A word on this clonotype: A single base is all that separates this from a far larger clone, so a read error is likely. Since the CDR3 does not end with the conserved phenylalanine or tryptophan, this likely comes from a read error. This rearrangement joins TRBV7-2 to TRBJ2-2; a weak D match, TRBD2 (6 bases). CDR1 and CDR2 from the germline V gene are SGHTA and FQGNSA. Deletions cut 5 bases from V and 6 bases from J, with 7 bases between. CDR3 length equals 12 residues. The CDR3 sequence: CASSPGAGELFS. The CDR3 DNA is TGTGCCAGCAGCCCGGGGGCCGGGGAGCTGTTTTCT.

In this sample, this clonotype turned up a few times. The V gene is TRBV6-5, the J gene TRBJ1-2; D possibly corresponds to TRBD1 (6 bases). CDR1 MNHEY and CDR2 SVGAGI come from the germline V gene. The CDR3 has 12 amino acids. V shed 6 bases and J shed 7 bases, with 12 bases lying between them. Here the CDR3 reads CASRGGGFGYTF. The CDR3 DNA is TGTGCCAGCAGAGGAGGGGGTTTTGGCTACACCTTC.

This clonotype was observed a handful of times. V is TRBV19 and J is TRBJ2-5; D may be TRBD2 (6 bases). Trimming removed 10 bases at V and 2 bases at J, with 17 bases between. The CDR3 is 14 amino acids. The germline gives CDR1 LNHDA, CDR2 SQIVND (reference sequence). The CDR3 nucleotides read TGTGCCACCTCTCGGGGGTTTCGGCAAGAGACCCAGTACTTC. Its translation is CATSRGFRQETQYF.

This clonotype occurred a few times. V is TRBV4-1 and J is TRBJ1-2; 7 bases align to TRBD1. J gave up 2 bases and V 0 bases, and 6 bases lay outside the gene matches. This CDR3 is 16 amino acids long. Germline V gene data show CDR1 as MGHRA and CDR2 as YSYEKL. CDR3: CASSQEQGKTNYGYTF. The CDR3 DNA follows: TGCGCCAGCAGCCAAGAACAGGGGAAGACCAACTATGGCTACACCTTC.

The V call is TRBV10-3, the J call TRBJ1-5; no definite D call. Between the trimmed V and J ends, which lost 5 bases and 11 bases, there was a span of 16 bases. The CDR3 has 13 amino acids. CDR1 is ENHRY, CDR2 SYGVKD, per germline. In nucleotides, the CDR3 is TGTGCCATCAGTTTGACAACCGGAGAGACCCAGCATTTT. It encodes CAISLTTGETQHF.

The chain is built from TRBV29-1 and TRBJ2-3; a weak D match, TRBD2 (5 bases). The V end was cut by 4 bases, the J end by 2 bases, with 10 bases between. The V gene's germline CDR1 is SQVTM and CDR2 ANQGSEA. The CDR3 is 13 amino acids. CDR3 region: CSVGGENTDTQYF. The CDR3 nucleotides read TGCAGCGTTGGTGGGGAGAACACAGATACGCAGTATTTT.

At least ten counts were recorded for this clonotype. The chain is built from TRBV7-9 and TRBJ1-1; unclear D gene. V was trimmed by 7 bases and J by 6 bases, leaving 21 bases between them. Germline CDR1 reads SEHNR; CDR2 reads FQNEAQ (reference sequence). The CDR3 is made up of 15 amino acids. The DNA of the CDR3 is TGTGCCAGCACCCTAGTCGGCGACCGAGCGTCTGAAGCTTTCTTT. Translated, it gives CASTLVGDRASEAFF.

This clonotype was detected a few times. One end of the junction varies from germline; a read error may be responsible. V usage is TRBV7-9 and J usage is TRBJ1-5; D perhaps matches TRBD1 (6 bases). This CDR3 spans 16 amino acids. In germline, CDR1 is SEHNR, CDR2 FQNEAQ (reference sequence). The CDR3 protein is CASSQVSGHLNQPQHF. In DNA, the CDR3 is TGCGCCAGCAGCCAAGTATCGGGACACCTTAATCAGCCCCAGCATTTT. The full variable domain, rest sourced from reference TRBV7-9 and TRBJ1-5, is DTGVSQNPRHKITKRGQNVTFRCDPISEHNRLYWYRQTLGQGPEFLTYFQNEAQLEKSRLLSDRFSAERPKGSFSTLEIQRTEQGDSAMYLCASSQVSGHLNQPQHFGDGTRLSIL.

This clonotype was observed many times. This sequence joins TRBV2 and TRBJ1-6; D might be TRBD1 (6 bases). The V and J ends lost 6 bases and 9 bases respectively, with 15 bases between them. Germline lookup yields CDR1 SNHLY and CDR2 FYNNEI. This CDR3 has 14 residues. In DNA, the CDR3 is TGTGCCAGCAGCCTAGGGGGATCGGTTTCACCCCTCCACTTT. Amino acid sequence: CASSLGGSVSPLHF.

Notes on this clonotype: This sequence may be a read error, since a much larger clone differs from it by one base. V usage is TRBV5-1 and J usage is TRBJ1-1; D is ambiguous. Trimming took 4 bases from V and 7 from J, leaving 11 bases between them. Germline V gives CDR1 SGHRS, CDR2 YFSETQ. CDR3 size: 12 residues. DNA for the CDR3: TGCGCCAGCAGCCTCCAGGTGGGTGAAGCTTTCTTT. Encoded protein: CASSLQVGEAFF.

The gene calls are TRBV7-6 and TRBJ2-7; TRBD2 is a possible D gene (5 bases). The CDR3 has 15 residues. Germline lookup yields CDR1 SGHVS and CDR2 FNYEAQ. Trimming removed 1 base from V and 5 bases from J, with 15 bases in between. The CDR3 DNA reads as TGTGCCAGCAGCTTAGGGGCCACCGGGATCGACGAGCAGTACTTC. As protein: CASSLGATGIDEQYF.

The rearrangement links TRBV20-1 to TRBJ2-7; 7 bases are shared with TRBD1. The CDR3 is 15 residues long. The ends lost 0 bases at V and 2 bases at J; junction bases unmatched: 7. In germline, CDR1 is DFQATT, CDR2 SNEGSKA (reference sequence). CDR3 coding DNA: TGCAGTGCTAGAGACGAACAGGGGTTCCCCTACGAGCAGTACTTC. Protein sequence: CSARDEQGFPYEQYF.

This clonotype appeared many times. The chain couples TRBV2 to TRBJ1-1; D unresolved. V lost 3 bases and J lost 1, with 6 bases in between. Germline CDR1 SNHLY, CDR2 FYNNEI. The CDR3 runs to 13 residues. The CDR3 sequence: CASSDGTNTEAFF. CDR3 coding DNA: TGTGCCAGCAGTGACGGCACGAACACTGAAGCTTTCTTT.

The chain uses TRBV5-6 and TRBJ1-1, with 9 bases identical to TRBD1. This CDR3 has 14 amino acids. CDR1 is SGHDT, CDR2 YYEEEE, per germline. Trimming cost V 5 bases and J 6 bases; bases outside gene matches: 8. In DNA, the CDR3 is TGTGCCAGCAGTTCCGGGACAGGGCTACCTGAAGCTTTCTTT. Protein sequence: CASSSGTGLPEAFF.

The V gene is TRBV29-1, the J gene TRBJ2-5, with a weak D call TRBD1 (7 bases). The CDR3 contains 13 residues. Per the germline V gene, CDR1 is SQVTM and CDR2 is ANQGSEA. CDR3 DNA: TGCAGAGTAGCAGGGGGGTACCAAGAGACCCAGTACTTC. It translates to CRVAGGYQETQYF.

The table lists this clonotype with a few counts. V and J are TRBV5-1 and TRBJ1-1; 8 bases fit TRBD1. The CDR3 spans 14 residues. The V gene end was trimmed by 7 bases and the J gene end by 1 base; junction bases not matched to a gene: 6. Per germline, CDR1 SGHRS and CDR2 YFSETQ. In DNA form, the CDR3 reads TGCGCCAGCGCACAGGGGGAGGGGAACACTGAAGCTTTCTTT. Its translation: CASAQGEGNTEAFF.